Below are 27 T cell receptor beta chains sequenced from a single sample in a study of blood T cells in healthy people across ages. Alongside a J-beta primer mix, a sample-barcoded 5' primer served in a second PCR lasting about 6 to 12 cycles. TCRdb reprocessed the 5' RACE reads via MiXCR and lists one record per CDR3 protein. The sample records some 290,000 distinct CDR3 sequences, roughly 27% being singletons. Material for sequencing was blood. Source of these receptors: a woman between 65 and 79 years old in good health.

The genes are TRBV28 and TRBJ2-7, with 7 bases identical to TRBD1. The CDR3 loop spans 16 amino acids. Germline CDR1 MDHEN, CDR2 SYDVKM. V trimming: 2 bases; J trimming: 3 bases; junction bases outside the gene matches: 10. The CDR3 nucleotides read TGTGCCAGCAGTTTAGTTGAGACAGGGTTCGGCTACGAGCAGTACTTC. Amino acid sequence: CASSLVETGFGYEQYF.

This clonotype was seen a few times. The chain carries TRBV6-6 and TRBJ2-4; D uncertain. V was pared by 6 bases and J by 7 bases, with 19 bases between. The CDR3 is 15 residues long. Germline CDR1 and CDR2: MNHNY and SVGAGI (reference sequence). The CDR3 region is CASRSTVDRWNIQYF. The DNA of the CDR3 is TGTGCCAGCAGGTCGACGGTCGACCGGTGGAACATTCAGTACTTC.

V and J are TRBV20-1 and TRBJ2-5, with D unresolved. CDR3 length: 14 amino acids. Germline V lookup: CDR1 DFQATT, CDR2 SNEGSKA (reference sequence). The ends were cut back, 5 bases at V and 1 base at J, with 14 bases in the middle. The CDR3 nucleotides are TGCAGTGCTGAAACCCTGGCGAGCCAAGAGACCCAGTACTTC. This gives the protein CSAETLASQETQYF.

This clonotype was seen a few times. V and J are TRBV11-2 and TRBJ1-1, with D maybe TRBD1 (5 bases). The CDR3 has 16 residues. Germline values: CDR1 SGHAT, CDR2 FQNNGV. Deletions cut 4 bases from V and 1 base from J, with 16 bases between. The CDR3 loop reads CASSSAGRHSNTEAFF. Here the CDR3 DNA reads TGTGCCAGCAGCTCCGCGGGGCGGCACTCGAACACTGAAGCTTTCTTT.

CDR3 nucleotide sequence: TGTGCCAGCAAAGGCCATGCAACTAATGAAAAACTGTTTTTT. Its protein product is CASKGHATNEKLFF. The V and J genes are TRBV27 and TRBJ1-4; D is uncertain. CDR1 and CDR2 from the germline V gene are MNHEY and SMNVEV (reference sequence). The CDR3 is 14 residues long. Trimming left V 7 bases short and J 0 bases short, with 9 bases between.

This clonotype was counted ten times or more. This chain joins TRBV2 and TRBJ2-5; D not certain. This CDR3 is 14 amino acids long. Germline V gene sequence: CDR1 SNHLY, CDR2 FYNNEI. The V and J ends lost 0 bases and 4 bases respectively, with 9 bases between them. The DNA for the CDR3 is TGTGCCAGCAGTGAAGCGGTGGCACGAGAGACCCAGTACTTC. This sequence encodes CASSEAVARETQYF.

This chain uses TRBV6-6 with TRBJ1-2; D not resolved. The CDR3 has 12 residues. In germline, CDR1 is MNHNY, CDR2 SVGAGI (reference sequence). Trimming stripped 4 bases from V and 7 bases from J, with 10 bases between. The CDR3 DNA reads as TGTGCCAGCAGTTCTGCGGGAGTTGGCTACACCTTC. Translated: CASSSAGVGYTF.

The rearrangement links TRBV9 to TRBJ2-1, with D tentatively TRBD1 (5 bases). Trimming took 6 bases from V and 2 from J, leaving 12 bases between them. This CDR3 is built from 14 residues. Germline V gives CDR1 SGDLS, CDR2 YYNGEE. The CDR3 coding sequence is TGTGCCAGCACCCCTACAGGTACCTACAATGAGCAGTTCTTC. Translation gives CASTPTGTYNEQFF.

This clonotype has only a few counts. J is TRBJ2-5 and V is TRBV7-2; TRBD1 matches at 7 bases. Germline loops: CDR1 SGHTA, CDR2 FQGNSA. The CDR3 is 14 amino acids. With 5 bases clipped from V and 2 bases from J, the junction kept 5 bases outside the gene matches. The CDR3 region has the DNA TGTGCCAGCAGCAGAGGGACAGAACAAGAGACCCAGTACTTC. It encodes CASSRGTEQETQYF. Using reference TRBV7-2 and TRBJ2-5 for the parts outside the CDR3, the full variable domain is GAGVSQSPSNKVTEKGKDVELRCDPISGHTALYWYRQSLGQGLEFLIYFQGNSAPDKSGLPSDRFSAERTGGSVSTLTIQRTQQEDSAVYLCASSRGTEQETQYFGPGTRLLVL.

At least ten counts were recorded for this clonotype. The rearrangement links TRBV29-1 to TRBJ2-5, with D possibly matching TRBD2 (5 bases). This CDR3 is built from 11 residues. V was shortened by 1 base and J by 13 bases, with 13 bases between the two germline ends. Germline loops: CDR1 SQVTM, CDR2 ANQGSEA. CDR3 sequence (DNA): TGCAGCGTTGAAGCCTCGGACGGAGGGTACTTC. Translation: CSVEASDGGYF.

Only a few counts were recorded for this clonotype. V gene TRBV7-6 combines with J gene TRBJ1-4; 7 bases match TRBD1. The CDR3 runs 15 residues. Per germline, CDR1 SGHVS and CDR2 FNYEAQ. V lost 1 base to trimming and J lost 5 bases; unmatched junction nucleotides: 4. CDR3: CASSLGGGRNEKLFF. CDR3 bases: TGTGCCAGCAGCTTAGGAGGGGGCAGGAATGAAAAACTGTTTTTT.

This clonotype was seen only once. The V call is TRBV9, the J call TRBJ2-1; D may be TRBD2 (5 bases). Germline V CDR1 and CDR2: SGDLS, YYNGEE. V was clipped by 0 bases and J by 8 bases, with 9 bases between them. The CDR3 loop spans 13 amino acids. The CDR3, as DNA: TGTGCCAGCAGCGTAGTTCTGGAGGATGAGCAGTTCTTC. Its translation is CASSVVLEDEQFF.

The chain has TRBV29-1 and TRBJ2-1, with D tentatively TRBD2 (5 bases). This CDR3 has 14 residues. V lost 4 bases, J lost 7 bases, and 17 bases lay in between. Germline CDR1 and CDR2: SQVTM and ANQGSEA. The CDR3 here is CSVGDRGIENEQFF. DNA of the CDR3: TGCAGCGTTGGTGATCGGGGAATCGAAAATGAGCAGTTCTTC.

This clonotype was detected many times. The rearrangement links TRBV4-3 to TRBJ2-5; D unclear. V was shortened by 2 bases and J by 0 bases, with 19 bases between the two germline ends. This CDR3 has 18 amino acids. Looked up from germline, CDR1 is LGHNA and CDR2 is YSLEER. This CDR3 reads CASSQNILWSANQETQYF. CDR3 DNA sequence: TGCGCCAGCAGCCAAAACATTCTCTGGAGTGCAAACCAAGAGACCCAGTACTTC.

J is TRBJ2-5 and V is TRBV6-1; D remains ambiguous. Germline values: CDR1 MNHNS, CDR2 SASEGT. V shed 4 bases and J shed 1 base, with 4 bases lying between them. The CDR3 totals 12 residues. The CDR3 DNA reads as TGTGCCAGCAGTGTCGTCCAAGAGACCCAGTACTTC. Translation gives CASSVVQETQYF.

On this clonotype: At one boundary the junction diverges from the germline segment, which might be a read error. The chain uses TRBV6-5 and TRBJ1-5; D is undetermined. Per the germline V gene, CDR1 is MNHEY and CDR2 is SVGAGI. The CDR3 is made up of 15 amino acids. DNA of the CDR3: TGTGCCTGCAGTTACGGACGCCCTAGCAATCAGCCCCAGCATTTT. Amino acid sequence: CACSYGRPSNQPQHF.

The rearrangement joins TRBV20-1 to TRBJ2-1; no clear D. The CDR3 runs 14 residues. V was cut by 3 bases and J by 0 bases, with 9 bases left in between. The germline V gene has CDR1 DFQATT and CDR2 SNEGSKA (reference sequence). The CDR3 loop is CSASSLSSYNEQFF. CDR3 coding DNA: TGCAGTGCTAGTAGTCTGAGCTCCTACAATGAGCAGTTCTTC.

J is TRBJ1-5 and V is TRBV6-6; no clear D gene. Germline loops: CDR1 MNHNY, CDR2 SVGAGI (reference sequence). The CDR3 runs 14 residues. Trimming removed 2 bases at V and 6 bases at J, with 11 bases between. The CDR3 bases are TGTGCCAGCAGTTACGCGGACCTGGGTCAGCCCCAGCATTTT. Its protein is CASSYADLGQPQHF.

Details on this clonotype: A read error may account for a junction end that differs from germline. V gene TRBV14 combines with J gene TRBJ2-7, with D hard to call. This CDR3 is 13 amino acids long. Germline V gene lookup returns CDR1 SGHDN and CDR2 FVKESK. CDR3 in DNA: TGTGTCAGCAGCGCCCGGAACTCCTACGAGCAGTACTTC. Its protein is CVSSARNSYEQYF.

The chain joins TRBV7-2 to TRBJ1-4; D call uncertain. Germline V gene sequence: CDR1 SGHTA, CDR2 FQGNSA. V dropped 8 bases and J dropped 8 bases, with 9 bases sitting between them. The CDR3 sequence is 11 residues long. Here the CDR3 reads CASGQREKLFF. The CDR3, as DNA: TGTGCCAGCGGGCAACGCGAAAAACTGTTTTTT.

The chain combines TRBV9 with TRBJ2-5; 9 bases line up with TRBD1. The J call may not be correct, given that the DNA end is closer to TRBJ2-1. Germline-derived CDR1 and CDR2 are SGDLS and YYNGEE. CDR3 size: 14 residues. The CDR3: CASSVRQGGHQQFF. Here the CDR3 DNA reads TGTGCCAGCAGCGTCCGACAGGGGGGACACCAGCAGTTCTTC.

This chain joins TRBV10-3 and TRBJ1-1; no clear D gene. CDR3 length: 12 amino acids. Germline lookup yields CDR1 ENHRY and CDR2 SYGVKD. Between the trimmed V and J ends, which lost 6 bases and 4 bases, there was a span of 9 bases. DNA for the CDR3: TGTGCCATCAGGACCGTGGGCACTGAAGCTTTCTTT. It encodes CAIRTVGTEAFF.

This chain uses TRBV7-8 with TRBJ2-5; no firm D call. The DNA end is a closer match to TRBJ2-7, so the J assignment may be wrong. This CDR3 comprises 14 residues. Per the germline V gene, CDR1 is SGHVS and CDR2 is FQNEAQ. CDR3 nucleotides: TGTGCCAGCAGCTTTAGTCAGCCATTCGGCGAGCAGTACTTC. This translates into CASSFSQPFGEQYF.

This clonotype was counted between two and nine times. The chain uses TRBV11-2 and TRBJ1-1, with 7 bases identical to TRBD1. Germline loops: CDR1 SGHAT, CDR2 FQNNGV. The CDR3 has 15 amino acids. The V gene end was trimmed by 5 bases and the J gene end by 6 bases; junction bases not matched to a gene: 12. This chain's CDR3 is CASSQHRQGLAEAFF. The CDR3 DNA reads TGTGCCAGCAGCCAACACCGACAGGGTCTCGCTGAAGCTTTCTTT.

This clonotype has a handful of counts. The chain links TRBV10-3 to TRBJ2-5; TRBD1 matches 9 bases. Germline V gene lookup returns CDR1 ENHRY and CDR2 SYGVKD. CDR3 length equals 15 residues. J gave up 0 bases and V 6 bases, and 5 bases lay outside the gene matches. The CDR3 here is CAIRPGQGNQETQYF. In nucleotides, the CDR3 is TGTGCCATCAGGCCGGGACAGGGAAACCAAGAGACCCAGTACTTC.

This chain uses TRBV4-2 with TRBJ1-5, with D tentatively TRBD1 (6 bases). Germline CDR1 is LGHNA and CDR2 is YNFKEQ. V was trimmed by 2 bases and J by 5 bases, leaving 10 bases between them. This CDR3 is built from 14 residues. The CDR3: CASSQTGRDQPQHF. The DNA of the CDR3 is TGTGCCAGCAGCCAAACAGGGAGGGATCAGCCCCAGCATTTT.

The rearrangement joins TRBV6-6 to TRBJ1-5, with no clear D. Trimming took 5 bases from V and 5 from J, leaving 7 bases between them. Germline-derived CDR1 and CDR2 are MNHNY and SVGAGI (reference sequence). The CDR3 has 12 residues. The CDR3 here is CASSGEDQPQHF. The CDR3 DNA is TGTGCCAGCAGTGGTGAAGATCAGCCCCAGCATTTT.